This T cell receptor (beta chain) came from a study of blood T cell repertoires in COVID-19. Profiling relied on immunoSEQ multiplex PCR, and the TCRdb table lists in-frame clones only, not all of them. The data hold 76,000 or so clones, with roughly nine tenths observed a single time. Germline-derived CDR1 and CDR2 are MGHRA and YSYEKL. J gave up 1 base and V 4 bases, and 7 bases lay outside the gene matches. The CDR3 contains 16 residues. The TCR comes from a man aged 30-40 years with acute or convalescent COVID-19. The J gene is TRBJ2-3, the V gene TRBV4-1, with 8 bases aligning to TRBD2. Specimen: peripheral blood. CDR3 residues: CASSPARGGGTDTQYF. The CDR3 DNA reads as TGCGCCAGCAGCCCTGCCCGGGGGGGAGGCACAGATACGCAGTATTTT.